This T cell receptor (beta chain) was profiled in a study of shared clonotypes between healthy human individuals. Data came from immunoSEQ multiplex PCR; TCRdb stores just in-frame clones and leaves some out. The data hold roughly 720,000 clones, with less than 95% observed a single time. This clone was seen repeatedly, ten times or more. CD45RO+ cells plus CCR7-negative CD45RA+ TemRA cells formed CD8 memory. CDR1 and CDR2 (germline): KGHSH, LQKENI. The V and J ends lost 3 bases and 7 bases, in that order; junction bases with no gene match: 13. This CDR3 spans 17 amino acids. This clonotype was obtained from a man aged 18 to 30 in good health. Some clones in this sample may be carry-over from other donors' samples. The chain carries TRBV18 and TRBJ2-2; TRBD1 matches 8 bases. Material for sequencing was memory CD8+ T cells from PBMCs. Subset meaning: CD45RO+ cells pooled with CCR7-negative TemRA cells. CDR3: CASSPKDRASRFGELFF. CDR3 nucleotide sequence: TGTGCCAGCTCACCGAAGGACAGGGCGTCAAGGTTCGGGGAGCTGTTTTTT.